This TCR beta chain was observed in a study of blood T cell repertoires in COVID-19. Turning to the study itself: The United States, Italy and Spain supplied acute and convalescent COVID-19 samples. Sources were T cells, B-cell-depleted T cells, or PBMCs; the material itself was cDNA or gDNA.

V was pared by 0 bases and J by 2 bases, with 14 bases between. This CDR3 comprises 16 residues. Germline V gene data show CDR1 as MGHRA and CDR2 as YSYEKL. Produced via immunoSEQ multiplex PCR; TCRdb's table is partial and in-frame only. The sample has approximately 240,000 clones, approximately 80% seen once. The V and J genes are TRBV4-1 and TRBJ2-7; D possibly corresponds to TRBD1 (6 bases). The specimen sequenced was peripheral blood. The origin of this receptor is a woman aged 35 to 49 with active or convalescent COVID-19. CDR3 sequence: CASSQEFGTGTYEQYF. DNA of the CDR3: TGCGCCAGCAGCCAAGAATTCGGAACAGGGACCTACGAGCAGTACTTC.